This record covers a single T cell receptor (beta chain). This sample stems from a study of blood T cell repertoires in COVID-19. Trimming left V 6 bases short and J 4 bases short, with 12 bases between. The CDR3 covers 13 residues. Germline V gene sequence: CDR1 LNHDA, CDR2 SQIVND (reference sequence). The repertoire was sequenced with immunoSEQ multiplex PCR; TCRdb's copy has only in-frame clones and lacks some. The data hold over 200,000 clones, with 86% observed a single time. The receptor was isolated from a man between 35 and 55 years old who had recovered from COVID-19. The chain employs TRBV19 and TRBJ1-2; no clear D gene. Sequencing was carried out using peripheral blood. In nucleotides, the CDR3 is TGTGCCAGTAGCCTAGGATGGTCCTATGGCTACACCTTC. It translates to CASSLGWSYGYTF.